This T cell receptor beta chain was documented in a study of regulatory T cells in long-lasting Graves disease. Study-wide points: Accuracy may have been reduced by the small sample size.

Regarding time point: newly diagnosed GD, antithyroid drugs for less than 3 months. PBMC-derived RNA was used for the TCR library. HTBI primers from iRepertoire and Arm-PCR of CDR3 regions yielded the TCR beta libraries. One entry per CDR3 protein, called by TCRdb with MiXCR from the multiplex PCR reads. Seen here are about 520,000 distinct CDR3 sequences, about 12% observed once, and the top ten hold around 9.3%. This clonotype was recorded at least ten times. Its antigen remains unknown. This sample also belongs to another study, concerning T cells in Graves' hyperthyroidism and ophthalmopathy.

The TCR was taken from a woman aged 25 to 39 with Graves disease. Material: peripheral blood mononuclear cells (PBMCs), obtained at new diagnosis, from a patient treated with antithyroid drugs.

The CDR3 region has the DNA TGTGCCAGCAGGGACTGGTCTGGGGCCAACGTCCTGACTTTC. Protein sequence: CASRDWSGANVLTF. The gene calls are TRBV2 and TRBJ2-6; tentative D call: TRBD2 (5 bases). The ends were cut back, 6 bases at V and 1 base at J, with 7 bases in the middle. Germline V gene lookup returns CDR1 SNHLY and CDR2 FYNNEI. There are 14 residues in the CDR3.